This passage covers 23 T cell receptor beta chains from one sample sequenced in a study of beta chain features in type 1 diabetes (dated by TCRdb to 2017 to 2018). Library creation used the immunoSEQ multiplex PCR assay. The entire isolated RNA was reverse transcribed using the High Capacity cDNA Reverse Transcription Kit, and thus expressed TCRB transcripts were sequenced. TCRdb carries this immuneACCESS record with in-frame sequences only. Its versions omit some clonotypes, under half of them owing to an unresolved V gene in the studies checked, with the rest unexplained. For this sample the table gives about 220,000 clones, of which roughly a tenth were detected only once. The biggest ten clones account for approximately 1.5% of the sample. Material: central memory CD4+ T cells from blood. Receptors were obtained from a man between 18 and 29 years old in good health.

This clone appeared many times. The chain recombines TRBV7-9 with TRBJ2-6; no definite D call. The CDR3 extends over 16 amino acids. CDR1 SEHNR and CDR2 FQNEAQ come from the germline V gene (reference sequence). V was cut by 0 bases and J by 3 bases, with 9 bases left in between. The chain's CDR3 is CASSLAIGIGANVLTF. CDR3 in DNA: TGTGCCAGCAGCTTAGCAATAGGGATTGGGGCCAACGTCCTGACTTTC.

The V and J genes are TRBV30 and TRBJ2-1; 9 bases fit TRBD2. The CDR3 runs to 14 residues. The J segment lost 0 bases and the V segment lost 6 bases, leaving 3 bases of the junction unmatched. Germline CDR1 reads GTSNPN; CDR2 reads SVGIG (reference sequence). The CDR3 coding sequence is TGTGCCTGTGAGCGGGAGGACTCCTACAATGAGCAGTTCTTC. Translation gives CACEREDSYNEQFF.

As regards this clone: At one end, the junction sequence differs from germline, possibly due to a read error. The chain uses TRBV6-1 and TRBJ2-5; no firm D call. Germline lookup yields CDR1 MNHNS and CDR2 SASEGT. The CDR3 covers 14 residues. The CDR3: CASSDSAGITLRNF. In DNA, the CDR3 is TGTGCCAGCAGTGATAGTGCAGGAATCACGTTGAGGAACTTC.

The chain links TRBV11-2 to TRBJ1-2; D might be TRBD1 (5 bases). Germline V gives CDR1 SGHAT, CDR2 FQNNGV. Trimming took off 5 bases at V and 4 bases at J, with 17 bases between the two ends. CDR3 length equals 15 residues. CDR3 sequence reads: CASSLTRGETYGYTF. The CDR3, as DNA: TGTGCCAGCAGCCTCACACGGGGCGAGACCTATGGCTACACCTTC.

This clone was recorded many times. The J gene is TRBJ2-3, the V gene TRBV11-2, with a possible D match to TRBD1 (5 bases). V was pared by 1 base and J by 0 bases, with 11 bases between. This CDR3 is built from 16 residues. Germline V gene data show CDR1 as SGHAT and CDR2 as FQNNGV. Here the CDR3 reads CASSLAMGQSTDTQYF. In DNA, the CDR3 is TGTGCCAGCAGCTTAGCCATGGGGCAAAGCACAGATACGCAGTATTTT.

This clone was detected only a few times. The genes are TRBV7-2 and TRBJ2-5; a possible D gene is TRBD1 (5 bases). Trimming cost V 7 bases and J 1 base, with 13 bases left between them. CDR3 size: 14 residues. Looked up from germline, CDR1 is SGHTA and CDR2 is FQGNSA. The CDR3 DNA reads TGTGCCAGCACCCTAAGGGGTGGCCAAGAGACCCAGTACTTC. Translated: CASTLRGGQETQYF.

The rearrangement joins TRBV9 to TRBJ2-1; D may be TRBD1 or TRBD2 (5 bases each). V was shortened by 2 bases and J by 3 bases, with 15 bases between the two germline ends. Germline V CDR1 and CDR2: SGDLS, YYNGEE. This CDR3 is built from 16 residues. Written as DNA, the CDR3 is TGTGCCAGCAGCGTGGCCGCCGGGACGGACTACAATGAGCAGTTCTTC. It yields the protein CASSVAAGTDYNEQFF.

Details on this clone: No conserved phenylalanine or tryptophan ends this CDR3, so it is likely a read error. The limits of the CDR3 on the DNA are not certain, so only TCRdb's listed CDR3 is given. Here the CDR3 reads CASSATKLMNFA. The V call is TRBV9, the J call TRBJ2-7; TRBD1, the table's D call, lacks a check against the DNA. Inclusive of both ends, the CDR3 amounts to 12 amino acids. The germline V gene has CDR1 SGDLS and CDR2 YYNGEE.

The chain is built from TRBV7-9 and TRBJ2-2; maybe TRBD1 (5 bases). Germline lookup yields CDR1 SEHNR and CDR2 FQNEAQ (reference sequence). The CDR3 runs to 12 residues. V was trimmed by 10 bases and J by 5 bases, leaving 11 bases between them. This chain's CDR3 is CATMTETGELFF. The DNA of the CDR3 is TGTGCCACTATGACAGAGACCGGGGAGCTGTTTTTT. The full variable domain, in which reference TRBV7-9 and TRBJ2-2 provide the parts outside the CDR3, is DTGVSQNPRHKITKRGQNVTFRCDPISEHNRLYWYRQTLGQGPEFLTYFQNEAQLEKSRLLSDRFSAERPKGSFSTLEIQRTEQGDSAMYLCATMTETGELFFGEGSRLTVL.

In this sample, this clone turned up a few times. The chain links TRBV9 to TRBJ2-1, with TRBD2 matching over 12 bases. CDR3 size: 20 residues. The germline V gene encodes CDR1 SGDLS and CDR2 YYNGEE. V shed 3 bases, J shed 4 bases, and the junction held 17 bases outside the gene matches. CDR3 in amino acids: CASSAGLAGHYGNPYNEQFF. CDR3 nucleotide sequence: TGTGCCAGCAGCGCCGGACTAGCGGGACACTACGGTAATCCGTACAATGAGCAGTTCTTC.

The chain uses TRBV4-1 and TRBJ2-5; 11 bases are shared with TRBD1. CDR1 is MGHRA and CDR2 is YSYEKL in the germline V gene. The CDR3 runs to 15 residues. Trimming took 4 bases from V and 4 from J; bases not matched to a gene: 5. The CDR3 region has the DNA TGCGCCAGCAGCCTCGGACAGGGGGCGGGAGAGACCCAGTACTTC. The encoded protein is CASSLGQGAGETQYF.

The chain couples TRBV5-1 to TRBJ2-1, with D possibly matching TRBD1 (6 bases). V dropped 0 bases and J dropped 4 bases, with 8 bases sitting between them. Germline V gene sequence: CDR1 SGHRS, CDR2 YFSETQ. CDR3 size: 14 residues. The CDR3 is CASSLADSYNEQFF. In DNA form, the CDR3 reads TGCGCCAGCAGCTTGGCGGACAGTTACAATGAGCAGTTCTTC.

This clone came up a few times. The CDR3 spells CASSLTASGANVLTF. The CDR3, as DNA: TGCGCCAGCAGCTTGACCGCCTCTGGGGCCAACGTCCTGACTTTC. The chain employs TRBV5-1 and TRBJ2-6, with unresolved D. The CDR3 sequence is 15 residues long. Deletions cut 1 base from V and 0 bases from J, with 5 bases between. Germline lookup yields CDR1 SGHRS and CDR2 YFSETQ.

This clone has just a few counts. The chain carries TRBV7-2 and TRBJ1-3; D might be TRBD1 (5 bases). V shed 0 bases and J shed 1 base, with 10 bases lying between them. The CDR3 extends over 16 amino acids. Germline CDR1 is SGHTA and CDR2 is FQGNSA. The CDR3 protein is CASSLAIQGSGNTIYF. CDR3 nucleotide sequence: TGTGCCAGCAGCTTAGCGATCCAGGGATCTGGAAACACCATATATTTT.

Details on this clone: A far bigger clonotype differs at one base, so this is likely a read error. CDR3 DNA: TGTGCCAGCAGTGGACAAACTCAGGGGGGCGGGGAGCTGTTTTTT. It encodes CASSGQTQGGGELFF. The V and J genes are TRBV10-3 and TRBJ2-2, with D possibly being TRBD1 (7 bases). Germline-derived CDR1 and CDR2 are ENHRY and SYGVKD. This CDR3 contains 15 residues.

This clone showed up just a few times. V gene TRBV7-9 combines with J gene TRBJ2-3; 8 positions match TRBD2. Trimming cost V 5 bases and J 2 bases; bases outside gene matches: 3. Germline V gives CDR1 SEHNR, CDR2 FQNEAQ (reference sequence). The CDR3 length is 14 residues. CDR3 nucleotides: TGTGCCAGCAGCCTAGGACTAGCCACAGATACGCAGTATTTT. Translated, it gives CASSLGLATDTQYF.

CDR3 loop: CASSSLTNTGELFF. CDR3 nucleotides: TGTGCCAGCAGCTCCCTCACGAACACCGGGGAGCTGTTTTTT. The V call is TRBV7-3, the J call TRBJ2-2; D unresolved. Trimming removed 4 bases from V and 0 bases from J, with 6 bases in between. CDR1 and CDR2 from the germline V gene are SGHTA and FQGTGA. The CDR3 is 14 residues long.

This clone was counted only a few times. This chain uses TRBV4-3 with TRBJ2-5; D is perhaps TRBD2 (5 bases). Germline values: CDR1 LGHNA, CDR2 YSLEER. Trimming pared 0 bases from V and 11 bases from J, leaving 13 bases between. The CDR3 is made up of 13 amino acids. Written as DNA, the CDR3 is TGCGCCAGCAGCCAAGACACCTTGAGGGAGCAGTACTTC. It translates to CASSQDTLREQYF.

This clone was counted between two and nine times. J is TRBJ2-5 and V is TRBV29-1, with TRBD2 matching over 12 bases. The CDR3 is 14 residues long. V trimming: 3 bases; J trimming: 4 bases; junction bases outside the gene matches: 3. Germline assignment: CDR1 SQVTM and CDR2 ANQGSEA. The CDR3: CSVDGLAGRETQYF. In DNA, the CDR3 is TGCAGCGTTGATGGACTAGCGGGAAGAGAGACCCAGTACTTC.

This clone appeared a few times. This sample includes further DNA sequences coding for the same CDR3. The rearrangement links TRBV18 to TRBJ2-1; 9 nucleotides align to TRBD2. Germline V CDR1 and CDR2: KGHSH, LQKENI. The V and J ends lost 6 bases and 2 bases, in that order; junction bases with no gene match: 5. CDR3 length: 15 residues. CDR3 amino acids: CASSPIAGAYNEQFF. The CDR3 nucleotides read TGTGCCAGCTCCCCCATAGCGGGAGCCTACAATGAGCAGTTCTTC.

This clone was detected a few times. The V gene is TRBV11-2, the J gene TRBJ2-5; TRBD1 agrees at 9 bases. CDR3 size: 17 residues. CDR1 is SGHAT and CDR2 is FQNNGV in the germline V gene. V gave up 0 bases and J gave up 5 bases; unmatched junction bases: 10. CDR3 protein: CASSLERTGTGRETQYF. In DNA form, the CDR3 reads TGTGCCAGCAGCTTAGAGAGAACCGGGACAGGGAGGGAGACCCAGTACTTC.

This clone has at least ten counts. The genes are TRBV6-1 and TRBJ2-1; 7 nucleotides agree with TRBD2. The CDR3 contains 16 residues. Unmatched junction bases numbered 5, after V lost 3 bases and J lost 0 bases. Germline CDR1 MNHNS, CDR2 SASEGT. CDR3 nucleotide sequence: TGTGCCAGCAGTGACACCGGGAGGAGCTCCTACAATGAGCAGTTCTTC. Its protein is CASSDTGRSSYNEQFF.

This clone occurred many times. CDR3 residues: CASSTGTGGSNQPQHF. In DNA, the CDR3 is TGTGCCAGCAGTACCGGGACAGGGGGGAGCAATCAGCCCCAGCATTTT. This rearrangement joins TRBV2 to TRBJ1-5, with TRBD1 matching over 11 bases. The CDR3 has 16 residues. Trimming took 5 bases from V and 1 from J; bases not matched to a gene: 4. Germline V gene lookup returns CDR1 SNHLY and CDR2 FYNNEI.